The rows below give T cell receptor beta chains drawn from one sample of a study of early T cells in non-severe SARS-CoV-2 infection. TCRdb recomputed calls from the 5' RACE reads with MiXCR, one row per CDR3 protein. Found here are over 90,000 distinct CDR3 sequences, 13% of them singletons; the top ten hold 6.2%. The sample taken for sequencing was whole blood. The source is an adult who was a healthcare worker with PCR-confirmed SARS-CoV-2 infection or an uninfected control (not recorded which). Both conserved end residues are part of each CDR3. The D gene is left open where the match is weak. Only some rows state a clone size, as once, few, many or a class for expanded clones.

cdr3_aa	cdr3_nt	j_call	v_call	d_call	clone_size
CASSGGAGGREQYF	TGTGCCAGCAGCGGGGGAGCGGGAGGAAGGGAGCAGTACTTC	TRBJ2-7	TRBV7-6	TRBD2	few
CASSPSGPLSYEQYF	TGTGCCAGCAGCCCGAGCGGGCCGCTCTCCTACGAGCAGTACTTC	TRBJ2-7	TRBV27	-	few
CASGSDSTNREKAFF	TGTGCTAGTGGCTCCGATTCAACGAACAGGGAGAAAGCTTTCTTT	TRBJ1-1	TRBV12-5	-	-
CASRPTGTSGRHEQFF	TGTGCCAGCAGGCCCACCGGGACTAGCGGGAGGCATGAGCAGTTCTTC	TRBJ2-1	TRBV12-3/TRBV12-4	TRBD2	-
CASSRTGPIMGGQYF	TGTGCCAGCAGCCGGACCGGGCCCATTATGGGCGGGCAGTACTTC	TRBJ2-7	TRBV11-2	-	many
CASSYKRGPTKVYNEQFF	TGTGCCAGCAGCTATAAGAGGGGTCCGACAAAGGTATACAATGAGCAGTTCTTC	TRBJ2-1	TRBV14	-	few
CASGPPQDKENQPQHF	TGTGCTAGTGGCCCTCCCCAGGACAAAGAAAATCAGCCCCAGCATTTT	TRBJ1-5	TRBV12-5	-	many
CASSQGEMNTEAFF	TGCGCCAGCAGCCAAGGGGAAATGAACACTGAAGCTTTCTTT	TRBJ1-1	TRBV4-1	-	-
CASNPETGPYEQYF	TGTGCCAGCAATCCTGAAACAGGGCCCTACGAGCAGTACTTC	TRBJ2-7	TRBV6-1	-	-
CAISGSGSPDTQYF	TGTGCCATCAGTGGAAGCGGGAGCCCAGATACGCAGTATTTT	TRBJ2-3	TRBV10-3	TRBD2	-
CASSTPGWGAFF	TGTGCCAGCAGCACGCCGGGGTGGGGTGCTTTCTTT	TRBJ1-1	TRBV5-6	-	-